This T cell receptor (beta chain) was identified in a study of cytomegalovirus exposure and HLA in healthy donors. The overall study: The same platform used for the approximately 700 first-cohort repertoires was also used for the roughly 130 validation repertoires, as a later analysis reported. Study conclusions and caveats: Cytomegalovirus status was reportedly diagnosed by the classifier with high specificity and sensitivity. Usually a TCR sequence was rare, but some public TCRs were found in many donors.

Clones were sequenced by immunoSEQ multiplex PCR, and TCRdb holds only the in-frame ones, with some missing. The data hold some 85,000 clones, with approximately 96% observed a single time. The J segment lost 5 bases and the V segment lost 4 bases, leaving 14 bases of the junction unmatched. The germline CDR1 and CDR2 sequences are MDHEN and SYDVKM. The CDR3 contains 18 residues. The donors were members of the validation cohort, which comprised approximately 120 subjects and was separate from the first cohort of several hundred subjects. This clone was detected once. What it recognizes is unknown. The clonotype was recovered from a woman between 18 and 30 years old in good health and CMV-seronegative. The specimen was PBMCs. The V gene is TRBV28, the J gene TRBJ2-2; TRBD2 agrees at 9 bases. The CDR3 sequence is CASSSTWFLAGRTGELFF. The CDR3 region has the DNA TGTGCCAGCAGTTCCACCTGGTTCCTAGCGGGAAGGACCGGGGAGCTGTTTTTT.